One and the same sample provided the 17 T cell receptor beta chains below, sequenced in a study of breast tumors, draining lymph nodes, adjacent tissues. Each CDR3 protein gets one entry after TCRdb re-called the multiplex PCR reads with MiXCR. The sample yields about 63,000 distinct CDR3 sequences, roughly 59% seen once. Sequencing input: breast tumor tissue. All receptors derive from a female donor with breast cancer. Some clones in this sample may be carry-over from other donors' samples.

Comment on this clonotype: One base away lies a much larger clone, so this may be a sequencing read error. The chain employs TRBV30 and TRBJ2-1; D unclear. Per the germline V gene, CDR1 is GTSNPN and CDR2 is SVGIG (reference sequence). The CDR3 extends over 15 amino acids. CDR3 protein: CAWSLGASLYSEQFF. Here the CDR3 DNA reads TGTGCCTGGAGTTTAGGCGCCTCCCTCTACAGTGAGCAGTTCTTC.

The chain joins TRBV5-4 to TRBJ2-5; 7 bases are a match to TRBD2. Germline CDR1 is SGHNT and CDR2 is YYREEE (reference sequence). V shed 2 bases, J shed 5 bases, and the junction held 3 bases outside the gene matches. This CDR3 comprises 13 residues. In DNA form, the CDR3 reads TGTGCCAGCAGCTTTAAGGGAGGGGAGACCCAGTACTTC. Its protein is CASSFKGGETQYF.

This clonotype was seen ten or more times. The chain couples TRBV3-1 to TRBJ2-5; D is ambiguous. Germline-derived CDR1 and CDR2 are LGHDT and YNNKEL (reference sequence). The V gene lost 5 bases and the J gene lost 7 bases, with 11 bases spanning the gap. The CDR3 loop spans 12 amino acids. CDR3 coding DNA: TGTGCCAGCAGCTCCAGTTCGGGGACCCAGTACTTC. Its translation is CASSSSSGTQYF.

This clonotype was detected a few times. This sequence may be a read error, since a much larger clone differs from it by one base. The chain employs TRBV6-5 and TRBJ2-2; 11 nucleotides agree with TRBD2. CDR1 MNHEY and CDR2 SVGAGI come from the germline V gene. The CDR3 has 20 residues. For the CDR3, the DNA is TGTGCCAGCAGTCACTCAGGGACTAGCGGACGATGGACGAACACCGGGGAGCTGTTTTTT. Its translation: CASSHSGTSGRWTNTGELFF.

By proportion, this clonotype is medium-sized. The V gene is TRBV7-2, the J gene TRBJ2-5, with unresolved D. Germline-derived CDR1 and CDR2 are SGHTA and FQGNSA. The CDR3 consists of 12 residues. Trimming took off 0 bases at V and 4 bases at J, with 3 bases between the two ends. This chain's CDR3 is CASSLALETQYF. For the CDR3, the DNA is TGTGCCAGCAGCTTAGCGCTAGAGACCCAGTACTTC.

This clonotype came up a few times. The conserved phenylalanine or tryptophan normally closing the CDR3 is absent here, so this likely arose from a read error. The DNA is omitted, as the CDR3 cannot be located on it reliably, and the CDR3 follows TCRdb's listing. The chain couples TRBV6-4 to TRBJ1-6. The CDR3 has 8 amino acids, counting both end residues. CDR1 is MRHNA, CDR2 SNTAGT, per germline. The CDR3 loop reads CASSDSTP.

The chain joins TRBV2 to TRBJ1-2; 10 bases are shared with TRBD1. Germline V CDR1 and CDR2: SNHLY, FYNNEI. The CDR3 consists of 13 residues. J gave up 14 bases and V 7 bases, and 13 bases lay outside the gene matches. CDR3 in amino acids: CASMAGTGDTKTF. DNA for the CDR3: TGTGCCAGCATGGCTGGGACAGGGGACACCAAGACCTTC.

The CDR3 protein is CASSTLGRDNSPLHF. DNA for the CDR3: TGTGCCAGCAGCACTTTGGGACGGGATAATTCACCCCTCCACTTT. The rearrangement uses TRBV11-2 and TRBJ1-6, with a possible D match to TRBD1 (5 bases). CDR1 is SGHAT and CDR2 is FQNNGV in the germline V gene. The V end lost 5 bases, the J end lost 5 bases, and 13 bases lay between the germline ends. There are 15 residues in the CDR3.

To note about this clonotype: Sequence at one end of the junction differs from germline and may be a read error. This chain joins TRBV6-6 and TRBJ2-2; 9 bases align to TRBD1. Germline V gene data show CDR1 as MNHNY and CDR2 as SVGAGI (reference sequence). This CDR3 is 14 amino acids long. This chain's CDR3 is CASSHSDRGRELFF. The CDR3 DNA reads TGTGCCAGCAGTCACTCCGACAGGGGGAGGGAGCTATTTTTT.

This clonotype was seen repeatedly, ten times or more. The CDR3 here is CASSYSPRVGGGAIHEQYF. The CDR3 nucleotides read TGTGCCAGCAGTTACTCGCCAAGAGTGGGGGGGGGTGCTATCCACGAGCAGTACTTC. This sequence joins TRBV6-5 and TRBJ2-7, with TRBD2 identical over 7 bases. J lost 5 bases, V lost 0 bases, and 19 bases had no gene match. CDR1 is MNHEY, CDR2 SVGAGI, per germline. The CDR3 is 19 residues long.

This clonotype was observed at least ten times. V gene TRBV5-8 combines with J gene TRBJ2-1; 10 nucleotides align to TRBD2. Germline-derived CDR1 and CDR2 are SGHTS and YDEGEE. CDR3 length equals 16 residues. The junction had 10 bases not matched to a gene; V was cut back by 4 bases and J by 6 bases. The CDR3 sequence: CASSLNLAGESNEQFF. Written as DNA, the CDR3 is TGTGCCAGCAGCCTCAATCTAGCGGGAGAGAGCAATGAGCAGTTCTTC.

The chain combines TRBV15 with TRBJ1-3; perhaps TRBD1 as D (5 bases). This CDR3 is built from 15 residues. The V end was cut by 5 bases, the J end by 4 bases, with 15 bases between. CDR1 and CDR2 from the germline V gene are LNHNV and YYDKDF (reference sequence). The CDR3 coding sequence is TGTGCCACCAGCTCCCGCGGGACTCGGGGAAACACCATATATTTT. This codes for CATSSRGTRGNTIYF.

A note on this clonotype: The junction and the germline gene differ at one end; a read error may be behind it. This chain's CDR3 is CSAPLAGGVAGELFF. For the CDR3, the DNA is TGCAGTGCCCCCTTAGCGGGAGGAGTCGCCGGGGAGCTATTTTTT. The gene calls are TRBV20-1 and TRBJ2-2; 10 positions agree with TRBD2. The CDR3 runs 15 residues. CDR1 and CDR2 (germline): DFQATT, SNEGSKA (reference sequence).

This clonotype was seen more than once but under ten times. This clone may be a read error of a much larger clone one base away. The V call is TRBV20-1, the J call TRBJ1-2; no firm D call. This CDR3 comprises 12 residues. Germline V gene sequence: CDR1 DFQATT, CDR2 SNEGSKA (reference sequence). This CDR3 reads CSASGEFYGSTF. Here the CDR3 DNA reads TGCAGTGCTAGCGGGGAGTTCTATGGCTCCACCTTC.

In its sample, this clonotype was seen a few times. The chain joins TRBV20-1 to TRBJ1-1; 8 positions match TRBD1. The CDR3 consists of 14 residues. CDR1 and CDR2 (germline): DFQATT, SNEGSKA (reference sequence). Germline trimming cut 5 bases from V and 1 base from J; bases unmatched to any gene: 6. CDR3 residues: CSAFKTGANTEAFF. The CDR3 DNA reads as TGCAGTGCTTTTAAGACAGGGGCGAACACTGAAGCTTTCTTT.

V gene TRBV20-1 combines with J gene TRBJ2-7, with D hard to call. V was trimmed by 6 bases and J by 0 bases, leaving 15 bases between them. This CDR3 is 14 amino acids long. The V gene's germline CDR1 is DFQATT and CDR2 SNEGSKA (reference sequence). This CDR3 reads CSAPPHTVSYEQYF. The CDR3 nucleotides are TGCAGTGCCCCCCCCCACACTGTCTCCTACGAGCAGTACTTC.

Concerning this clonotype itself: It is unclear where the CDR3 begins or ends on the DNA, so no DNA is shown, and the CDR3 is as TCRdb lists it. This chain links TRBV7-9 with TRBJ2-7; the table's D call TRBD1 went unverified against the DNA. Germline V CDR1 and CDR2: SEHNR, FQNEAQ (reference sequence). The CDR3 spans 23 residues, counting both ends. The CDR3 region is CASSIYLCSARGAFGTGGDEQYF.